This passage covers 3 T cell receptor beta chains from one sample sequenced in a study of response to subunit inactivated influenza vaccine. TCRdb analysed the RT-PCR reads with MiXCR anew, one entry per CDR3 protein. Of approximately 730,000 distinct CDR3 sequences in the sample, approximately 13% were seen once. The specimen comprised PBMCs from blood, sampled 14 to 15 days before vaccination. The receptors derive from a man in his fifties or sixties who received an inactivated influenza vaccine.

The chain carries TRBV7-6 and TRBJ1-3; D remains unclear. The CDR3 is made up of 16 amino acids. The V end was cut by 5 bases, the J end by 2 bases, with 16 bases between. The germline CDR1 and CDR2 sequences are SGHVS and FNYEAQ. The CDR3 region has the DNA TGTGCCAGCAGCCACCCAGCCCAGGATCCTGGAAACACCATATATTTT. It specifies CASSHPAQDPGNTIYF.

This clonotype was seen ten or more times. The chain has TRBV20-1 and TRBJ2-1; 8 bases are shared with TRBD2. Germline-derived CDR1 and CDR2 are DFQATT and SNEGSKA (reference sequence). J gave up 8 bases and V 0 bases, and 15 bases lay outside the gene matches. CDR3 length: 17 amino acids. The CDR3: CSARDRGFSGVMDEQFF. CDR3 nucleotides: TGCAGTGCTAGAGATAGGGGGTTTAGCGGGGTCATGGATGAGCAGTTCTTC.

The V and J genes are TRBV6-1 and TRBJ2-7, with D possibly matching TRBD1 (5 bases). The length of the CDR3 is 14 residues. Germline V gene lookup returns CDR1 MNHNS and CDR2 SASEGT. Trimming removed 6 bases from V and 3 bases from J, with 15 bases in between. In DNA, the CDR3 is TGTGCCAGCAGCCTTAGACAGTACCTCTACGAGCAGTACTTC. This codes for CASSLRQYLYEQYF.